The clone carrying this T cell receptor (beta chain) was seen only a few times. Its antigen is still unknown. This entry comes from a study of Graves' ophthalmopathy and Graves' hyperthyroidism. General study results and limits: Sensitivity reached around 88% and specificity 75% to 82% for a 13-signature model separating ophthalmopathy from stable hyperthyroidism. Most thyroid clonotypes with frequency above 0.001 were detected in blood too.

Beta-chain TCR CDR3 regions were amplified from RNA transcripts. First-round RT-PCR relied on HTBI primers, and a second-round multiplex PCR came next. TCRdb reanalysed the multiplex PCR reads using MiXCR and keeps one entry per CDR3 protein. The data contain under 250,000 distinct CDR3 sequences, approximately 29% of them seen just once; the ten biggest clones take up approximately 9.6%. CDR1 is KGHSH and CDR2 is LQKENI in the germline V gene. CDR3 length equals 16 residues. Trimming left V 1 base short and J 1 base short, with 10 bases between. Diagnoses were established from clinical symptoms, serum thyroxine, TRAb, thyroid ultrasound and orbital computed tomography.

The sequenced material came from peripheral blood. The gene calls are TRBV18 and TRBJ2-2; no clear D gene. The clonotype comes from a man aged 50-59 years with Graves' ophthalmopathy. The DNA for the CDR3 is TGTGCCAGCTCACCACAACCTACAGAGAACACCGGGGAGCTGTTTTTT. Its protein is CASSPQPTENTGELFF.